This is a list of T cell receptor beta chains from one sample in a study of molecular identifiers for immune sequencing clone quantification. TCRdb analysed the PCR reads with MiXCR anew, one entry per CDR3 protein. The sample shows some 320,000 distinct CDR3 sequences, 20% to 25% of them seen only once. The sample comprised naive CD8+ T cells from blood, with Jurkat cell RNA spiked in. Every receptor here comes from a human donor in good health. Some libraries in this study had Jurkat cell RNA spiked in. Each CDR3 is given without its conserved first and last residue. A clone size is listed for some rows: how often the clone was seen (once, few, many), or a class if it is expanded.

j_call clone_size v_call cdr3_aa
TRBJ2-2 - TRBV11-2 ASSLDLAGGSNTGELF
TRBJ2-2 many TRBV12-3/TRBV12-4 ASSLRTGNTGELF
TRBJ2-7 - TRBV20-1 SAPGTGDLNPYEQY
TRBJ1-3 many TRBV4-3 ASSQDGRTLGNTIY
TRBJ2-3 - TRBV4-1 ASSHIPGTESTDTQY
TRBJ1-3 many TRBV29-1 SVDSGQGPSGNTIY
TRBJ2-5 many TRBV27 ASRDGGALQETQY
TRBJ1-4 - TRBV7-6 ASSLGLGGEKLF
TRBJ1-1 - TRBV7-9 ASSLEGEAL
TRBJ2-7 - TRBV5-8 ASSLRIHYEQY
TRBJ1-4 many TRBV7-9 ASSPPGTNEKLF
TRBJ2-7 - TRBV11-3 ASSLADSYGQY
TRBJ2-1 many TRBV28 ATRPAEGAMTYNEQF
TRBJ1-4 many TRBV20-1 SAREYRQASGEKLF
TRBJ2-7 - TRBV4-3 ASSQGRGLAGAYEQY
TRBJ2-7 few TRBV12-3/TRBV12-4 ASSNRGLSYEQY
TRBJ1-2 many TRBV29-1 SVDMTGGRKGYGYT
TRBJ1-5 few TRBV20-1 SARVRGLGDQPQH
TRBJ2-7 few TRBV28 ASSLRGRNSYEQY
TRBJ1-4 many TRBV5-5 AGREGPDYEKLF
TRBJ2-1 few TRBV6-6 ASRRPSRDEQF
TRBJ2-1 many TRBV7-9 ASSLWQGALSYNEQF
TRBJ1-1 many TRBV30 AWNDGGSEAF
TRBJ1-6 many TRBV5-6 ASSVEDGPYNSPLH
TRBJ1-1 few TRBV4-3 ASSQEPRTEAF
TRBJ2-7 few TRBV6-2/TRBV6-3 ASSPGQAVYEQY
TRBJ2-2 - TRBV5-8 ASSPGTSGAGELF
TRBJ1-1 many TRBV29-1 SGTGGRYTEAF
TRBJ2-7 few TRBV20-1 SARLPTGTGGRDEQY
TRBJ2-3 many TRBV20-1 SAKDSNPNPSTDTQY
TRBJ1-1 few TRBV30 AWMSRVNILGTEAF
TRBJ2-3 many TRBV7-9 ASSLPITGVYTDTQY
TRBJ1-6 - TRBV27 ASSGGANSPLH
TRBJ2-5 - TRBV4-3 ASSQDLSGGQETQY
TRBJ2-1 many TRBV29-1 SVVPRGSNEQF
TRBJ2-3 many TRBV19 ASAYHSTDTQY
TRBJ2-2 - TRBV7-6 ASLGQNTGELF
TRBJ2-7 many TRBV5-1 ASSLGLGGPVEQY
TRBJ2-1 many TRBV4-1 ASSQSTGYEQF
TRBJ1-1 many TRBV13 ASSLVGGAF
TRBJ1-5 many TRBV7-4 ASSRRVMQPQH
TRBJ1-5 - TRBV12-3/TRBV12-4 ASSLAYGGAGQPQH
TRBJ1-2 many TRBV7-9 ASSGTGGNGYT
TRBJ1-2 many TRBV7-9 ASSSPGQGVHGYT
TRBJ2-2 many TRBV6-6 ASILLAGFGELF
TRBJ2-7 many TRBV29-1 SVGWTDSYEQY